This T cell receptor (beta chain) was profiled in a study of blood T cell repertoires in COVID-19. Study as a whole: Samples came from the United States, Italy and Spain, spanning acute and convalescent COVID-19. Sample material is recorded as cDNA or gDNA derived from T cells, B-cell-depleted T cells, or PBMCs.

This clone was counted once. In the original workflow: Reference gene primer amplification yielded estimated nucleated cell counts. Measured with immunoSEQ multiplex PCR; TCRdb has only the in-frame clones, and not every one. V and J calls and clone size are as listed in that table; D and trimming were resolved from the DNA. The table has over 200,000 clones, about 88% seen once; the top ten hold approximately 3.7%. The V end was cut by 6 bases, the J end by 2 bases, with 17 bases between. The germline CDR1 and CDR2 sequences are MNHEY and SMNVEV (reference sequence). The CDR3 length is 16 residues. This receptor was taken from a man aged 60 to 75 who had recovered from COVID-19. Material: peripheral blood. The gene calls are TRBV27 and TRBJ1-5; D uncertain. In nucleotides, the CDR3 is TGTGCCAGCAGCCCTCTTACTTACGGGGGCAATCAGCCCCAGCATTTT. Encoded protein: CASSPLTYGGNQPQHF.